The 25 T cell receptor beta chains below come from one sample, sequenced in a study of blood T cell repertoires in COVID-19. Assay: immunoSEQ multiplex PCR; the TCRdb copy retains only in-frame clones and omits some. The top ten clones hold approximately 9% of a sample with over 150,000 clones, around 90% of them seen once. The sample comprised PBMCs or T cells enriched from blood (not recorded which). The receptors originated from a woman between 18 and 29 years old who had recovered from COVID-19.

The chain is built from TRBV11-2 and TRBJ2-1; perhaps TRBD1 as D (5 bases). V lost 7 bases and J 7 bases, leaving 17 bases between the germline ends. The CDR3 totals 14 residues. CDR1 and CDR2 (germline): SGHAT, FQNNGV. Written as DNA, the CDR3 is TGTGCCAGCAAACCAATTCAGGGTGGGAATGAGCAGTTCTTC. This gives the protein CASKPIQGGNEQFF.

The chain links TRBV12-3 or TRBV12-4 to TRBJ2-1; D is perhaps TRBD1 (5 bases). CDR3 size: 12 residues. The V end was cut by 2 bases, the J end by 10 bases, with 9 bases between. CDR3 nucleotides: TGTGCCAGCAGTTTATCACAGGTCGAGCAGTTCTTC. It codes for CASSLSQVEQFF.

This chain links TRBV11-2 with TRBJ2-5; D not resolved. The CDR3 loop spans 15 amino acids. Between the trimmed V and J ends, which lost 0 bases and 5 bases, there was a span of 13 bases. Germline values: CDR1 SGHAT, CDR2 FQNNGV. CDR3 protein: CASSLEVTVLETQYF. The CDR3 nucleotides are TGTGCCAGCAGCTTAGAAGTGACTGTATTGGAGACCCAGTACTTC.

The rearrangement uses TRBV11-3 and TRBJ2-2; no clear D gene. Germline V CDR1 and CDR2: SGHNT, YENEEA. Trimming took off 1 base at V and 0 bases at J, with 12 bases between the two ends. CDR3 length equals 17 residues. CDR3 sequence reads: CASSLALGSANTGELFF. The CDR3 nucleotides are TGTGCCAGCAGCTTAGCTCTAGGCAGCGCGAACACCGGGGAGCTGTTTTTT.

The chain links TRBV7-6 to TRBJ2-5, with TRBD2 matching over 9 bases. CDR3 length: 16 amino acids. Germline trimming cut 2 bases from V and 7 bases from J; bases unmatched to any gene: 11. The germline CDR1 and CDR2 sequences are SGHVS and FNYEAQ. CDR3 in amino acids: CASSLYSSGAGGTQYF. The DNA for the CDR3 is TGTGCCAGCAGCTTATATTCTAGCGGGGCCGGTGGGACCCAGTACTTC.

V is TRBV10-3 and J is TRBJ1-1; a weak D match, TRBD1 (5 bases). The CDR3 is 14 amino acids. CDR1 and CDR2 (germline): ENHRY, SYGVKD. The V gene lost 4 bases and the J gene lost 1 base, with 10 bases spanning the gap. CDR3 amino acids: CAISGDLGNTEAFF. The CDR3 DNA reads TGTGCCATCAGTGGGGACTTGGGGAACACTGAAGCTTTCTTT.

This chain connects TRBV2 to TRBJ2-3, with a tentative D call TRBD2 (7 bases). The V end lost 8 bases, the J end lost 2 bases, and 14 bases lay between the germline ends. Germline values: CDR1 SNHLY, CDR2 FYNNEI. The length of the CDR3 is 14 residues. The CDR3 DNA reads TGTGCCAGCGTGGGGGGGCTATACACAGATACGCAGTATTTT. Amino acids: CASVGGLYTDTQYF.

The CDR3 region is CASTLSGGPSYEQYF. CDR3 coding DNA: TGTGCCAGCACCCTAAGCGGGGGGCCTTCCTACGAGCAGTACTTC. The rearrangement links TRBV7-9 to TRBJ2-7, with 9 nucleotides matching TRBD2. The CDR3 length is 15 residues. The V and J ends lost 7 bases and 1 base, in that order; junction bases with no gene match: 8. Looked up from germline, CDR1 is SEHNR and CDR2 is FQNEAQ (reference sequence). Filled out from reference TRBV7-9 and TRBJ2-7, the complete variable domain reads DTGVSQNPRHKITKRGQNVTFRCDPISEHNRLYWYRQTLGQGPEFLTYFQNEAQLEKSRLLSDRFSAERPKGSFSTLEIQRTEQGDSAMYLCASTLSGGPSYEQYFGPGTRLTVT.

The genes are TRBV6-5 and TRBJ2-7, with D perhaps matching TRBD1 (5 bases). Trimming took off 6 bases at V and 2 bases at J, with 11 bases between the two ends. The CDR3 is 13 amino acids. Germline lookup yields CDR1 MNHEY and CDR2 SVGAGI. The CDR3: CASSPQATYEQYF. CDR3 nucleotide sequence: TGTGCCAGCAGCCCACAGGCGACCTACGAGCAGTACTTC.

This chain connects TRBV5-1 to TRBJ1-1; tentatively, D is TRBD1 (5 bases). Trimming removed 0 bases from V and 4 bases from J, with 13 bases in between. Looked up from germline, CDR1 is SGHRS and CDR2 is YFSETQ. The CDR3 spans 15 residues. The CDR3 nucleotides read TGCGCCAGCAGCTTGGAGGGGCACCTCGTCACTGAAGCTTTCTTT. It codes for CASSLEGHLVTEAFF.

This chain connects TRBV6-5 to TRBJ2-1; a possible D gene is TRBD1 (5 bases). The CDR3 spans 14 residues. Per the germline V gene, CDR1 is MNHEY and CDR2 is SVGAGI. V lost 6 bases to trimming and J lost 9 bases, with 18 bases between them. This chain's CDR3 is CASRVEGASGEQFF. DNA for the CDR3: TGTGCCAGCAGAGTTGAAGGGGCGTCTGGTGAGCAGTTCTTC.

The genes are TRBV6-1 and TRBJ1-1, with TRBD1 identical over 11 bases. Trimming at V came to 3 bases and at J to 4 bases, leaving 4 bases not matched to a gene. This CDR3 contains 15 residues. Germline assignment: CDR1 MNHNS and CDR2 SASEGT. CDR3 in amino acids: CASSDPGTGGTEAFF. In DNA, the CDR3 is TGTGCCAGCAGTGACCCCGGGACAGGGGGCACTGAAGCTTTCTTT.

At least ten counts were recorded for this clone. The chain joins TRBV30 to TRBJ1-6; TRBD1 matches 9 bases. The CDR3 consists of 16 residues. V lost 2 bases to trimming and J lost 7 bases; unmatched junction nucleotides: 9. Germline V gives CDR1 GTSNPN, CDR2 SVGIG (reference sequence). The CDR3 DNA reads as TGTGCCTGGAGTTCGACTCCGGGACAGGGCAATTCACCCCTCCACTTT. This sequence encodes CAWSSTPGQGNSPLHF.

The chain joins TRBV5-1 to TRBJ1-1, with 8 bases aligning to TRBD1. The trim removed 4 bases at V and 2 bases at J, leaving 7 bases unmatched. CDR3 length: 15 amino acids. Germline values: CDR1 SGHRS, CDR2 YFSETQ. CDR3 DNA sequence: TGCGCCAGCAGCCTTCAGGGGGCCGCTAACACTGAAGCTTTCTTT. Translation: CASSLQGAANTEAFF.

This chain links TRBV5-1 with TRBJ2-7; D perhaps matches TRBD2 (6 bases). V was clipped by 4 bases and J by 2 bases, with 13 bases between them. Per germline, CDR1 SGHRS and CDR2 YFSETQ. This CDR3 is 14 amino acids long. The CDR3 bases are TGCGCCAGCAGCCCTGCGGGATCCACCTACGAGCAGTACTTC. Translation: CASSPAGSTYEQYF.

The chain recombines TRBV30 with TRBJ1-1, with unresolved D. Germline V CDR1 and CDR2: GTSNPN, SVGIG (reference sequence). Between the trimmed V and J ends, which lost 4 bases and 3 bases, there was a span of 9 bases. The CDR3 is 12 amino acids. CDR3 residues: CAWIVTDTEAFF. In nucleotides, the CDR3 is TGTGCCTGGATTGTCACAGACACTGAAGCTTTCTTT.

V usage is TRBV6-5 and J usage is TRBJ2-1; perhaps TRBD1 as D (6 bases). The CDR3 loop spans 14 amino acids. Trimming stripped 2 bases from V and 6 bases from J, with 11 bases between. CDR1 and CDR2 (germline): MNHEY, SVGAGI. DNA for the CDR3: TGTGCCAGCAGTTACCCGGACAGATTCAATGAGCAGTTCTTC. Its translation is CASSYPDRFNEQFF.

The chain links TRBV3-1 (or the pseudogene TRBV3-2) to TRBJ1-5; the D is unclear. This CDR3 has 13 amino acids. The V gene's germline CDR1 is LGHDT and CDR2 YNNKEL (reference sequence). V shed 0 bases and J shed 4 bases, with 4 bases lying between them. The CDR3 reads CASSQELNQPQHF. CDR3 sequence (DNA): TGTGCCAGCAGCCAAGAGTTAAATCAGCCCCAGCATTTT.

The CDR3: CASRPTGDNYGYTF. CDR3 nucleotides: TGTGCCAGCAGACCCACAGGGGATAACTATGGCTACACCTTC. The rearrangement uses TRBV6-5 and TRBJ1-2; 7 positions agree with TRBD1. V was pared by 6 bases and J by 1 base, with 5 bases of the junction left unmatched. Germline V CDR1 and CDR2: MNHEY, SVGAGI. This CDR3 is built from 14 residues.

V and J are TRBV10-1 and TRBJ2-1; maybe TRBD1 (6 bases). Between the trimmed V and J ends, which lost 7 bases and 9 bases, there was a span of 22 bases. The CDR3 sequence is 15 residues long. Germline V gene sequence: CDR1 WNHNN, CDR2 SYGVQD (reference sequence). DNA for the CDR3: TGCGCCAGCACCAACAGGGCCCTCATCGACGGTGAGCAGTTCTTC. Amino acid sequence: CASTNRALIDGEQFF.

The genes are TRBV10-3 and TRBJ1-5; a weak D match, TRBD1 (5 bases). Germline lookup yields CDR1 ENHRY and CDR2 SYGVKD. The CDR3 runs 14 residues. Between the trimmed V and J ends, which lost 4 bases and 5 bases, there was a span of 12 bases. CDR3 nucleotides: TGTGCCATCAGTGCGTTCGGGGGTGATCAGCCCCAGCATTTT. Protein product: CAISAFGGDQPQHF.

The rearrangement uses TRBV27 and TRBJ2-7; a weak D match, TRBD1 (6 bases). Germline CDR1 MNHEY, CDR2 SMNVEV (reference sequence). This CDR3 has 12 residues. Trimming removed 9 bases from V and 2 bases from J, with 11 bases in between. The CDR3 DNA reads as TGTGCCAGTGGGGGCGTGGCCTACGAGCAGTACTTC. Protein: CASGGVAYEQYF.

V and J are TRBV3-1 (or the pseudogene TRBV3-2) and TRBJ1-2, with unresolved D. The V gene lost 1 base and the J gene lost 6 bases, with 6 bases spanning the gap. Germline CDR1 is LGHDT and CDR2 is YNNKEL (reference sequence). The CDR3 length is 12 residues. CDR3 bases: TGTGCCAGCAGCCAAGGTCCTAATGGCTACACCTTC. Amino acids: CASSQGPNGYTF.

The V call is TRBV2, the J call TRBJ1-5, with 7 bases lining up with TRBD1. V dropped 8 bases and J dropped 1; count of bases not matched to a gene: 8. The CDR3 covers 15 residues. In germline, CDR1 is SNHLY, CDR2 FYNNEI. This chain's CDR3 is CASGWTGSSNQPQHF. Written as DNA, the CDR3 is TGTGCCAGCGGATGGACAGGATCCAGCAATCAGCCCCAGCATTTT. Combining the CDR3 with reference TRBV2 and TRBJ1-5 gives the whole variable domain EPEVTQTPSHQVTQMGQEVILRCVPISNHLYFYWYRQILGQKVEFLVSFYNNEISEKSEIFDDQFSVERPDGSNFTLKIRSTKLEDSAMYFCASGWTGSSNQPQHFGDGTRLSIL.

V and J are TRBV20-1 and TRBJ1-2, with D perhaps matching TRBD1 (6 bases). V shed 3 bases and J shed 5 bases, with 7 bases lying between them. The length of the CDR3 is 11 residues. Germline assignment: CDR1 DFQATT and CDR2 SNEGSKA (reference sequence). CDR3 DNA: TGCAGTGCTAGCCAGGGGTATGGCTACACCTTC. Its protein is CSASQGYGYTF.